Following are 10 T cell receptor beta chains from one sample sequenced in a study of Graves' ophthalmopathy and Graves' hyperthyroidism. Amplification targeted the TCR beta CDR3 regions, with RNA transcripts as the source material. RT-PCR with HTBI primers came first, then second-round multiplex PCR. MiXCR was run by TCRdb on the multiplex PCR reads, yielding one entry per CDR3 protein. Among about 370,000 distinct CDR3 sequences listed, about 18% were seen once. The sequenced sample was peripheral blood. All receptors derive from an adult woman with stable Graves' hyperthyroidism.

For this clonotype: One end of the junction fails to match germline, which may point to a read error. This sequence joins TRBV11-2 and TRBJ1-1, with D possibly TRBD1 on 6 matching bases. CDR1 and CDR2 (germline): SGHAT, FQNNGV. The CDR3 covers 14 residues. This CDR3 is CASRGGVRDTEASF. CDR3 in DNA: TGTGCCAGCCGAGGAGGGGTTAGGGACACTGAAGCTTCCTTT.

In this sample, this clonotype turned up many times. The chain joins TRBV14 to TRBJ2-2, with a tentative D call TRBD1 (6 bases). The CDR3 consists of 16 residues. Germline V gives CDR1 SGHDN, CDR2 FVKESK. V was cut by 4 bases and J by 5 bases, with 17 bases left in between. CDR3 nucleotide sequence: TGTGCCAGCAGCCTTTGGGGGCTGGGATCAACCGGGGAGCTGTTTTTT. As protein: CASSLWGLGSTGELFF.

This clonotype was recorded many times. The CDR3 reads CASSLGGVGEDTQYF. CDR3 nucleotides: TGTGCCAGCAGTTTGGGGGGAGTAGGTGAGGATACGCAGTATTTT. The chain joins TRBV12-3 or TRBV12-4 to TRBJ2-3; TRBD2 might be the D (6 bases). The CDR3 contains 15 residues. V shed 3 bases and J shed 6 bases, with 16 bases lying between them.

This clonotype has only a few counts. The rearrangement links TRBV11-1 to TRBJ2-7; 10 nucleotides align to TRBD2. The V gene's germline CDR1 is SGHAT and CDR2 FQDESV (reference sequence). V lost 5 bases, J lost 3 bases, and 10 bases stayed unmatched. This CDR3 contains 16 residues. CDR3 region: CASSPPSSGSYYEQYF. CDR3 nucleotides: TGTGCCAGCAGCCCACCCTCTAGCGGGAGTTACTACGAGCAGTACTTC.

The table lists this clonotype with many counts. This chain uses TRBV29-1 with TRBJ2-7; 7 bases are a match to TRBD2. The CDR3 length is 12 residues. Germline trimming cut 3 bases from V and 2 bases from J; bases unmatched to any gene: 1. Looked up from germline, CDR1 is SQVTM and CDR2 is ANQGSEA. The CDR3 DNA reads TGCAGCGTTGAGAGCGGGGCCTACGAGCAGTACTTC. It is translated as CSVESGAYEQYF.

Regarding this clonotype: At one of its ends the junction is not consistent with the germline gene, which may arise from a read error. The chain couples TRBV7-3 to TRBJ2-1, with D uncertain. This CDR3 comprises 15 residues. CDR1 and CDR2 (germline): SGHTA, FQGTGA. The CDR3 DNA follows: TGTGCCAGCAGCTCGCAACCTAGGGCCTACAATGAGAAGTTCTTC. Translated, it gives CASSSQPRAYNEKFF.

In the case of this clonotype: Sequence at one end of the junction differs from germline and may be a read error. The chain combines TRBV18 with TRBJ2-7; 9 nucleotides align to TRBD1. The CDR3 consists of 15 residues. From germline, CDR1 is KGHSH and CDR2 LQKENI. The CDR3 protein is CASSPGQGASYEQDF. The CDR3 region has the DNA TGTGCCAGCTCACCGGGACAGGGTGCCTCCTACGAGCAGGACTTC.

This clonotype has ten or more counts. The gene calls are TRBV29-1 and TRBJ1-5, with D possibly being TRBD1 (6 bases). V shed 4 bases and J shed 6 bases, with 16 bases lying between them. Germline CDR1 reads SQVTM; CDR2 reads ANQGSEA. The CDR3 totals 14 residues. The CDR3 DNA is TGCAGCGTTGCGACAGGCAGTCGAATTCAGCCCCAGCATTTT. This sequence encodes CSVATGSRIQPQHF. Full variable domain (outside the CDR3, taken from reference TRBV29-1 and TRBJ1-5): SAVISQKPSRDICQRGTSLTIQCQVDSQVTMMFWYRQQPGQSLTLIATANQGSEATYESGFVIDKFPISRPNLTFSTLTVSNMSPEDSSIYLCSVATGSRIQPQHFGDGTRLSIL.

This clonotype was seen many times. The chain employs TRBV27 and TRBJ1-2; the match to TRBD1 covers 10 bases. V dropped 3 bases and J dropped 8; count of bases not matched to a gene: 6. Germline lookup yields CDR1 MNHEY and CDR2 SMNVEV (reference sequence). The CDR3 loop spans 14 amino acids. In nucleotides, the CDR3 is TGTGCCAGCAGTTTTTGGGACAGGGGCGAAGGCTACACCTTC. Translated: CASSFWDRGEGYTF.

This clonotype appeared many times. The J gene is TRBJ2-2, the V gene TRBV20-1; TRBD2 matches 9 bases. The CDR3 consists of 14 residues. Germline values: CDR1 DFQATT, CDR2 SNEGSKA (reference sequence). V shed 4 bases, J shed 4 bases, and the junction held 4 bases outside the gene matches. The CDR3 bases are TGCAGTGCTACCAAGACTAGCGGCACCGGGGAGCTGTTTTTT. This translates into CSATKTSGTGELFF.